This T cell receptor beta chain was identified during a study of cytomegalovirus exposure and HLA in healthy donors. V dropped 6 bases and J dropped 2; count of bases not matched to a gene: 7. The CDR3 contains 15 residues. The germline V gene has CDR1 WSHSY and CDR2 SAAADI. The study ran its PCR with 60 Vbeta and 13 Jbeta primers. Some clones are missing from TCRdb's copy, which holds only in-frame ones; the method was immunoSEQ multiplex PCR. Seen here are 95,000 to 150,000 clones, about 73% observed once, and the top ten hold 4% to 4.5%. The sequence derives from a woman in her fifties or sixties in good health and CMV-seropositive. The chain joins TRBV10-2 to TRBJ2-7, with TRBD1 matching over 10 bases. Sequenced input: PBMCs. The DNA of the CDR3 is TGCGCCAGCAGAGGGGGACAGGGGAATCCCTACGAGCAGTACTTC. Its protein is CASRGGQGNPYEQYF.